In its sample, the clone carrying this TCR beta chain was seen once. What it binds is not known. Different DNA sequences within this sample yield the same CDR3. This CDR3 contains 14 residues. Trimming took 2 bases from V and 2 from J, leaving 7 bases between them. Germline values: CDR1 SGHAT, CDR2 FQNNGV. The data are from a study of OX40 agonist ivuxolimab in advanced cancers. Study context: Participants averaged approximately 60 years of age (range about 23 to 90) and were over 75% male. Study-wide findings and caveats: Some patients without response likewise showed low normalized clonal expansion.

Blood specimens came from baseline, cycle 4 day 1, and cycle 7 day 1. TCRdb's table, derived via immunoSEQ multiplex PCR, lists solely in-frame clones and lacks some. This sample carries 80,000 or so clones, roughly 85% of them seen once, and the ten largest clones take 2% to 2.5%. The J gene is TRBJ2-1, the V gene TRBV11-2; no clear D gene. The TCR originated in an adult with an advanced solid tumor such as melanoma, head and neck, liver or kidney cancer. Sequencing was performed on CD4+ or CD8+ T cells sorted from blood, taken in a trial of the OX40 agonist ivuxolimab. This chain's CDR3 is CASSLSGTYNEQFF. Here the CDR3 DNA reads TGTGCCAGCAGCTTATCTGGGACCTACAATGAGCAGTTCTTC. Supplemented by reference TRBV11-2 and TRBJ2-1, the full variable domain reads EAGVAQSPRYKIIEKRQSVAFWCNPISGHATLYWYQQILGQGPKLLIQFQNNGVVDDSQLPKDRFSAERLKGVDSTLKIQPAKLEDSAVYLCASSLSGTYNEQFFGPGTRLTVL.